There are many counts of the clone carrying this TCR beta chain. Its antigen remains unknown. Breast cancer patients provided tissue from their axillary draining lymph nodes. The V gene end was trimmed by 6 bases and the J gene end by 5 bases; junction bases not matched to a gene: 3. The CDR3 contains 14 residues. The data originate from a study of breast tumors, draining lymph nodes, adjacent tissues. General study points: Compared with lymph nodes, tumors were less diverse; compared with nontumor tissue, more. Findings are consistent with lymph node origin and intratumoral expansion of most tumor T cells. Compared with basal-like, luminal-like tumors shared significantly more repertoire with nontumor tissue. That most tumor T cells come from lymph nodes remained unproven.

TCRdb fed the multiplex PCR reads into MiXCR, producing one record per CDR3 protein. Among approximately 210,000 distinct CDR3 sequences, roughly a third were seen once, and the ten largest hold roughly 3.5%. V is TRBV12-3 or TRBV12-4 and J is TRBJ2-5; TRBD2 aligns across 13 bases. What was sequenced was axillary lymph node tissue. The origin of this receptor is a female donor with breast cancer. Some clones in this sample may be carry-over from other donors' samples. CDR3 sequence reads: CASSQGLAGETQYF. The CDR3 coding sequence is TGTGCCAGCAGCCAGGGACTAGCGGGGGAGACCCAGTACTTC.